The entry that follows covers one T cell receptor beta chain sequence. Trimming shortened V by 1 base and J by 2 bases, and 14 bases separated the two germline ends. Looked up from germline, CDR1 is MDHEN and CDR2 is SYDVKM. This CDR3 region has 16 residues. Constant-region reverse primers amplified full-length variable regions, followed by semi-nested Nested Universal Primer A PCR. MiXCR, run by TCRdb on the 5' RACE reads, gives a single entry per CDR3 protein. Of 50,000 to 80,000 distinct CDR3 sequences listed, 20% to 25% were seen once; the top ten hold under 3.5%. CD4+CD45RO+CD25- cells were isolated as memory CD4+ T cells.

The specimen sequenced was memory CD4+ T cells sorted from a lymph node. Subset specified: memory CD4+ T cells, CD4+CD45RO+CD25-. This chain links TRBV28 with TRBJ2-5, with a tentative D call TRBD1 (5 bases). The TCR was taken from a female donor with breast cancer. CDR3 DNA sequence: TGTGCCAGCAGTTTATACCAGGGCGCAGCTCAAGAGACCCAGTACTTC. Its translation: CASSLYQGAAQETQYF. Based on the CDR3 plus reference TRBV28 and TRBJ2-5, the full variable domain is DVKVTQSSRYLVKRTGEKVFLECVQDMDHENMFWYRQDPGLGLRLIYFSYDVKMKEKGDIPEGYSVSREKKERFSLILESASTNQTSMYLCASSLYQGAAQETQYFGPGTRLLVL.